The clone carrying this T cell receptor (beta chain) was seen just once. A read error may produce the germline difference seen at one junction end. Germline V gene sequence: CDR1 GTSNPN, CDR2 SVGIG (reference sequence). This CDR3 has 14 residues. These data are taken from a study of PD-1 blockade in classical Hodgkin lymphoma. Sequenced by immunoSEQ multiplex PCR; TCRdb stores in-frame clones only, minus some. This sample yields some 58,000 clones, of which about 89% are seen a single time; 10% to 13% belongs to the top ten. Stated time point: cycle 4 day 1 (C4D1), after less than 7 weeks of nivolumab. Each patient relapsed following autologous stem cell transplantation, and prior brentuximab vedotin exposure differed.

Specimen: peripheral blood mononuclear cells (PBMCs), collected before the fourth cycle of nivolumab. The chain is built from TRBV30 and TRBJ1-2; TRBD1 matches 10 bases. This receptor was identified in a human donor with classical Hodgkin lymphoma. The chain's CDR3 is CVWSDRGHNYGYTF. For the CDR3, the DNA is TGTGTCTGGAGTGACAGGGGGCATAACTATGGCTACACCTTC.